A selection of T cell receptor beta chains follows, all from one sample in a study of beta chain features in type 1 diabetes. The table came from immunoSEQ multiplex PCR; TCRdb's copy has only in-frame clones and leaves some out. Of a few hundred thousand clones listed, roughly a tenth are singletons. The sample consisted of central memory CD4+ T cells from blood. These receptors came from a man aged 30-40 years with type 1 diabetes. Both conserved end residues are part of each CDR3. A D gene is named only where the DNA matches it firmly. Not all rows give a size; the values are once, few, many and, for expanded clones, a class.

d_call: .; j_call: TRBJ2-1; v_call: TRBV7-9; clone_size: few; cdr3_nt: TGTGCCAGCAGCTCTTACGCGTCTCAGTTCTTC; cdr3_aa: CASSSYASQFF
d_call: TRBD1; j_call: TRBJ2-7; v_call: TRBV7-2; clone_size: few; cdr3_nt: TGTGCCAGCAACACAGGGGCCTACGAGCAGTACTTC; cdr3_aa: CASNTGAYEQYF
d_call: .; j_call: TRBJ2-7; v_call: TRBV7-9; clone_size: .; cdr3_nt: TGTGCCAGCAGCCCTAGTGGCGGACAATACGAGCAGTACTTC; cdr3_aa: CASSPSGGQYEQYF
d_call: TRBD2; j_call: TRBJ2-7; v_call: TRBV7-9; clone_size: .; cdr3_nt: TGTGCCAGCAGCTTAAGTACTAGCGGGAACCGCGAGCAGTACTTC; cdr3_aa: CASSLSTSGNREQYF
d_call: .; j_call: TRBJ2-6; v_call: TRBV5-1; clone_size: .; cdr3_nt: TGCGCCAGCAGCGGGTCCCTGATGACCGGCTCTGGGGCCAACGTCCTGACTTTC; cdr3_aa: CASSGSLMTGSGANVLTF
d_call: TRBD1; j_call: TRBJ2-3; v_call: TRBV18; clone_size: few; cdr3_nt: TGTGCCAGCTCACCATTTGACAGGGGGACCGCAGATACGCAGTATTTT; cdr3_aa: CASSPFDRGTADTQYF
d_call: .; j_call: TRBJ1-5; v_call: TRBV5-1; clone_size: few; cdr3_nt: TGCGCCAGCAGCTTGACAGGGCTCAGCAATCAGCCCCAGCATTTT; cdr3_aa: CASSLTGLSNQPQHF
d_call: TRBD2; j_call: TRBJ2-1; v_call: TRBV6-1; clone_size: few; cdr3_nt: TGTGCCAGCAGTGAACTCTCGGGACTAGCCAACAATGAGCAGTTCTTC; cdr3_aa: CASSELSGLANNEQFF
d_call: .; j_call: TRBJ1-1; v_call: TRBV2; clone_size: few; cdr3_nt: TGTGCCAGCAGCTCGACGCGGGGGAACACTGAAGCTTTCTTT; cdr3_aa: CASSSTRGNTEAFF
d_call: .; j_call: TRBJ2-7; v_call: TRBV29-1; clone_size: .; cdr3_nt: TGCAGCGTTGAAAGGGCCGACTCCTACGAGCAGTACTTC; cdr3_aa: CSVERADSYEQYF
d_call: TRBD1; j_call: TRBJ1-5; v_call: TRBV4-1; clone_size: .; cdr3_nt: TGCGCCAGCAGCCAAGGCGTTTCGACAGGGGCCAATCAGCCCCAGCATTTT; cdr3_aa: CASSQGVSTGANQPQHF
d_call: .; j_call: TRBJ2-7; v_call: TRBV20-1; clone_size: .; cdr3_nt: TGCAGTGCTGTCAGTTACGACGAGCAGTACTTC; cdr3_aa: CSAVSYDEQYF
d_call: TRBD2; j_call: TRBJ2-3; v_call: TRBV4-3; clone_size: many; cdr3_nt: TGCGCCAGCAGCCAAGATCAAACTAGCGGGTCCAGCACAGATACGCAGTATTTT; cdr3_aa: CASSQDQTSGSSTDTQYF
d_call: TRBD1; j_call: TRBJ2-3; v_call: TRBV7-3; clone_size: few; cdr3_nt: TGTGCCAGCAGCTACAGGTCCGGGACAGGGGTATCAGATACGCAGTATTTT; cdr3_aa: CASSYRSGTGVSDTQYF
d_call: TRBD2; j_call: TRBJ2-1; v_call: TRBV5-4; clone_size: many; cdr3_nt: TGTGCCAGCGGATCGACAGCGGGAGGGTTTGGGAATGAGCAGTTCTTC; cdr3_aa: CASGSTAGGFGNEQFF
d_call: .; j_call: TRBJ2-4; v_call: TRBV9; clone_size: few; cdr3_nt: TGTGCCAGCAGCGTAGGGATCCCCAAAAACATTCAGTACTTC; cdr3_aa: CASSVGIPKNIQYF
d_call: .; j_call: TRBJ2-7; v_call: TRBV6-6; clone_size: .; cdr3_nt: TGTGCCAGCAGTTACTCACAGGGTTACGAGCAGTACTTC; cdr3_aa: CASSYSQGYEQYF
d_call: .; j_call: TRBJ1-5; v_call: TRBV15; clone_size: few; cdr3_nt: TGTGCCACCAGCAGAGCGGGGGAAGTTCGTCAGCCCCAGCATTTT; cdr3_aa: CATSRAGEVRQPQHF
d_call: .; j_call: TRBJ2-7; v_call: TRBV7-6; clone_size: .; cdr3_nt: TGTGCCAGCAGCTTAGAGGTACAGCAGTACTTC; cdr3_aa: CASSLEVQQYF
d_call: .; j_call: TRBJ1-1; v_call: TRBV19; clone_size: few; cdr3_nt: TGTGCCAGTAGGTTGCAAGCGAACACTGAAGCTTTCTTT; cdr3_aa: CASRLQANTEAFF
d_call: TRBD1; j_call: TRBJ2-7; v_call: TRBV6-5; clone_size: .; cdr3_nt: TGTGCCAGCAGCCGGGACAGGGGAGGTTGGTACTTC; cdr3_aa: CASSRDRGGWYF
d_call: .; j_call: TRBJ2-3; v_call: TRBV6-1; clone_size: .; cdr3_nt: TGTGCCAGCAGAGATACAGGGCGGAGAGCAGATACGCAGTATTTT; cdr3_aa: CASRDTGRRADTQYF
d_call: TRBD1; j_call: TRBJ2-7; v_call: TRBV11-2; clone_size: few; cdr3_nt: TGTGCCAGCACCCTGGTCAGGGGGCAAGGCGAGCAGTACTTC; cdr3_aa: CASTLVRGQGEQYF
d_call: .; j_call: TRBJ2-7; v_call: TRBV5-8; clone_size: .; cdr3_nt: TGTGCCAGCAGCTTGTATAGGGCCTACGAGCAGTACTTC; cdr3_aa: CASSLYRAYEQYF
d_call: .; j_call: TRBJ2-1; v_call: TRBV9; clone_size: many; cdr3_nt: TGTGCCAGCAGCGCTGGGGGACTCACGGCCAATGAGCAGTTCTTC; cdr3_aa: CASSAGGLTANEQFF
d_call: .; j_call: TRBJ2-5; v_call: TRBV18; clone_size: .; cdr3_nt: TGTGCCAGCTCACCTGAGGAACAAGAGACCCAGTACTTC; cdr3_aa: CASSPEEQETQYF
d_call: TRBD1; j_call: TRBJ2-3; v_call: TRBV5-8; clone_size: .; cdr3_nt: TGTGCCAGCCCCGGACAGGGGGAGGATACGCAGTATTTT; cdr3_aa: CASPGQGEDTQYF
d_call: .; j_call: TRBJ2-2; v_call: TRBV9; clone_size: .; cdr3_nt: TGTGCCAGCAGCCCCCAAGGATACACCGGGGAGCTGTTTTTT; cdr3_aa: CASSPQGYTGELFF
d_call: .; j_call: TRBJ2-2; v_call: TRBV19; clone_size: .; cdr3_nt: TGTGCCAGTAGTACTCCCGGACATTCAAATGCCCGTGGCACCGGGGAGCTGTTTTTT; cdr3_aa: CASSTPGHSNARGTGELFF
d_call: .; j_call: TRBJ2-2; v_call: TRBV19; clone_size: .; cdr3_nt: TGTGCCAGTAGTACCGAGACGAACACCGGGGAGCTGTTTTTT; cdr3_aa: CASSTETNTGELFF
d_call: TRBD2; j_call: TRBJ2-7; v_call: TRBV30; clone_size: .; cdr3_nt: TGTGCCAGTTCAAGCGGGAGGTCCTACGAGCAGTACTTC; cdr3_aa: CASSSGRSYEQYF
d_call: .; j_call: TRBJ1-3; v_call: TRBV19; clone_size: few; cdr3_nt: TGTGCCAGTAGTGAGAGGACGGTCTCTGGAAACACCATATATTTT; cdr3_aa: CASSERTVSGNTIYF
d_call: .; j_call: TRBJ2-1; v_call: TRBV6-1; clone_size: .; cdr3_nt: TGTGCCAGTCACCGGGGCGGAGCCTATAACAATGAGCAGTTCTTC; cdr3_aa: CASHRGGAYNNEQFF
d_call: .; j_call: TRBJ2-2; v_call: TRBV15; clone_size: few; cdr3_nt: TGTGCCACCAGCAGAGATCAGCACACCGGGGAGCTGTTTTTT; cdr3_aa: CATSRDQHTGELFF
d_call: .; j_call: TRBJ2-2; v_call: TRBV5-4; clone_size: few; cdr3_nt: TGCGCCAGCAGCCGGGACTACACCGGGGAGCTGTTTTTT; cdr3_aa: CASSRDYTGELFF
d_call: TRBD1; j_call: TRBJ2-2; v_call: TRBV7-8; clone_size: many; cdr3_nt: TGTGCCAGCAGCAACAGGGGGCGCGTCACCGGGGAGCTGTTTTTT; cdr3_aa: CASSNRGRVTGELFF
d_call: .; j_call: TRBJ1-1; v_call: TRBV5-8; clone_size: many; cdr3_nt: TGTGCCAGCAGCCGTGGACAGTTTGTGGCTGAAGCTTTCTTT; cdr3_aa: CASSRGQFVAEAFF
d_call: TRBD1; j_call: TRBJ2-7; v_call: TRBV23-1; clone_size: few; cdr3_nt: TGCGCCAGCAGTCAATGGCCGGGGACAGGGGGACGCGAGCAGTACTTC; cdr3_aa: CASSQWPGTGGREQYF
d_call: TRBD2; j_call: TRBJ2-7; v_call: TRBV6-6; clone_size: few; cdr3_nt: TGTGCCAGCAAGCTTGGACTAGCGGGAGTGGGAGAGCAGTACTTC; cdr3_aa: CASKLGLAGVGEQYF
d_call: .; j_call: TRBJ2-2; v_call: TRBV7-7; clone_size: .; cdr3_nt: TGTGCCAGCAGTCCTTCGACGAACACCGGGGAGCTGTTTTTT; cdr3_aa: CASSPSTNTGELFF
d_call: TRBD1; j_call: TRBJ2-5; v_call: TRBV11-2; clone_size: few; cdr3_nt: TGTGCCAGCAGCTTGCCGGGACAGCAAGAGACCCAGTACTTC; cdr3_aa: CASSLPGQQETQYF
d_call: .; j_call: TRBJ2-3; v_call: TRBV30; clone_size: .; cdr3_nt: TGTGCCTGGAATCGAGGGGCGGCTGATACGCAGTATTTT; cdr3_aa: CAWNRGAADTQYF
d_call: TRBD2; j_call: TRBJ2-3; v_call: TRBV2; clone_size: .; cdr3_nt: TGTGCCAGCCTCGCGGGACTAGGAGATACGCAGTATTTT; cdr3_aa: CASLAGLGDTQYF
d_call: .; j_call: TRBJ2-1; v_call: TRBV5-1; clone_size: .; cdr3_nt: TGCGCCAGCAGCTTCGGGGGGCAGAATGAGCAGTTCTTC; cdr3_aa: CASSFGGQNEQFF
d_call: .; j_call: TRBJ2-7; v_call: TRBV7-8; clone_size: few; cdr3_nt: TGTGCCAGCAGCTTAGCGACATATTACGAGCAGTACTTC; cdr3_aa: CASSLATYYEQYF
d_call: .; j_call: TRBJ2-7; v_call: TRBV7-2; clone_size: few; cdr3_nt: TGTGCCAGCAGCTCCAGCTCCTACGAGCAGTACTTC; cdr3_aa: CASSSSSYEQYF
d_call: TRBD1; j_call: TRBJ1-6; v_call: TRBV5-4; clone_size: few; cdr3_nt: TGTGCCAGCGCTTCAGGGGGGTCACCCCTCCACTTT; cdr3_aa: CASASGGSPLHF
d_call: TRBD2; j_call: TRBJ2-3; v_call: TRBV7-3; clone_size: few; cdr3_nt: TGTGCCAGCAGCTTTTCTAGCGGGAACGGGGATACGCAGTATTTT; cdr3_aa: CASSFSSGNGDTQYF
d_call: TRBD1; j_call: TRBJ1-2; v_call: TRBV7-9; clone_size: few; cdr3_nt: TGTGCCAGCAGCCCCCCCGGGACAGGGGTCTATGGCTACACCTTC; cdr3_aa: CASSPPGTGVYGYTF
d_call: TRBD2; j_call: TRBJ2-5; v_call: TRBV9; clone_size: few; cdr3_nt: TGTGCCAGCAGCGTAGGTGCTAGCGGGAGTCCAGGGGAGACCCAGTACTTC; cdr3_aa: CASSVGASGSPGETQYF
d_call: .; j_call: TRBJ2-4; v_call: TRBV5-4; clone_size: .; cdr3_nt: TGTGCCAGCAGCCTCAAGGAAAACATTCAGTACTTC; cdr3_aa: CASSLKENIQYF
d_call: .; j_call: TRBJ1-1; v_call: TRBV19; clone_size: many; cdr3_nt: TGTGCCAGTAGTATAGCCGGACAGTACAGGAACACTGAAGCTTTCTTT; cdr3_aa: CASSIAGQYRNTEAFF
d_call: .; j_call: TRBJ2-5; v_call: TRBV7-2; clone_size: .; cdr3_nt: TGTGCCAGCAGCTTTGCCGGGACGGTCCAAGAGACCCAGTACTTC; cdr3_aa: CASSFAGTVQETQYF
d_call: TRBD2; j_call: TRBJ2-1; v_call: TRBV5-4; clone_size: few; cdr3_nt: TGTGCCAGCACCCCGGCTAGCGGGAGGGCGGGGGGGAATGAGCAGTTCTTC; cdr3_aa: CASTPASGRAGGNEQFF
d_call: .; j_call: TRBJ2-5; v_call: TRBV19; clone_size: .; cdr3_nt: TGTGCCAGTAGCGCTACAGGGAGCGCGCCGCAAGAGACCCAGTACTTC; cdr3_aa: CASSATGSAPQETQYF